These T cell receptor beta chains were read from a single sample in a study of T cells in Graves' hyperthyroidism and ophthalmopathy. TCRdb re-analysed the multiplex PCR reads in MiXCR, keeping a single row per CDR3 protein. The sample yields 610,000 or so distinct CDR3 sequences, roughly 46% seen once. The source material was peripheral blood or thyroid tissue (not recorded which). The receptors originated from a woman aged 18-30 years with Graves' hyperthyroidism. Both conserved end residues are part of each CDR3. Each record gives: J gene, D gene, V gene, CDR3 protein. The D gene is left open where the match is weak.

J gene: TRBJ1-1; D gene: TRBD1; V gene: TRBV6-1; CDR3 protein: CASSESDRGSAFF
J gene: TRBJ2-7; D gene: -; V gene: TRBV13; CDR3 protein: CASSLRVRTHEQYF
J gene: TRBJ2-2; D gene: -; V gene: TRBV7-2; CDR3 protein: CASSSDGPTLAGELFF
J gene: TRBJ2-7; D gene: TRBD1; V gene: TRBV20-1; CDR3 protein: CSAPRTGGVLSYEQYF
J gene: TRBJ1-6; D gene: -; V gene: TRBV4-2; CDR3 protein: CASSQERGDHSPLHF
J gene: TRBJ1-1; D gene: -; V gene: TRBV5-1; CDR3 protein: CASSLVGDWGTEAFF
J gene: TRBJ2-5; D gene: TRBD2; V gene: TRBV7-2; CDR3 protein: CASSPLGLAGGVETQYF
J gene: TRBJ2-5; D gene: -; V gene: TRBV10-3; CDR3 protein: CAIRTDSQDGHSYQETQYF
J gene: TRBJ1-6; D gene: -; V gene: TRBV2; CDR3 protein: CASTYSRADSPLHF
J gene: -; D gene: TRBD1; V gene: TRBV10-2; CDR3 protein: CATRDRVSDEQFF
J gene: TRBJ1-6; D gene: TRBD1; V gene: TRBV7-9; CDR3 protein: CASSLGWTGAGPYNSPLHF
J gene: TRBJ2-7; D gene: -; V gene: TRBV19; CDR3 protein: CASSAVGMGEQYF
J gene: TRBJ1-2; D gene: TRBD1; V gene: TRBV4-3; CDR3 protein: CASSQVGIDRGDYGYTF
J gene: TRBJ2-5; D gene: -; V gene: TRBV7-9; CDR3 protein: CASSFRTREETQYF
J gene: TRBJ2-5; D gene: TRBD1; V gene: TRBV2; CDR3 protein: CASMVWAGGVTSQETQYF
J gene: TRBJ2-5; D gene: -; V gene: TRBV7-8; CDR3 protein: CASSLDGPETQYF
J gene: TRBJ2-5; D gene: TRBD2; V gene: TRBV12-3/TRBV12-4; CDR3 protein: CASSFSWTSGGWETQYF
J gene: TRBJ1-1; D gene: -; V gene: TRBV2; CDR3 protein: CASRGTEGTEAFF
J gene: TRBJ1-5; D gene: -; V gene: TRBV19; CDR3 protein: CASRTGLSNQPQHF
J gene: TRBJ1-5; D gene: -; V gene: TRBV10-3; CDR3 protein: CAISGLGAQHF
J gene: TRBJ2-7; D gene: TRBD1; V gene: TRBV7-9; CDR3 protein: CASSRTGDEQYF
J gene: TRBJ2-2; D gene: -; V gene: TRBV2; CDR3 protein: CASSLRNSVAGELFF
J gene: -; D gene: -; V gene: TRBV2; CDR3 protein: CASSSLGVRAASTGELFF
J gene: TRBJ1-5; D gene: TRBD1; V gene: TRBV20-1; CDR3 protein: CSASAGGSGNQPQHF
J gene: TRBJ2-6; D gene: -; V gene: TRBV5-4; CDR3 protein: CTSSPRGSGANVLTF
J gene: TRBJ2-5; D gene: -; V gene: TRBV6-2/TRBV6-3; CDR3 protein: CASSYLQGYQETQYF
J gene: TRBJ1-6; D gene: -; V gene: TRBV7-2; CDR3 protein: CASSSTEDNSPLHF
J gene: TRBJ2-7; D gene: -; V gene: TRBV6-5; CDR3 protein: CASSSPTSSEQYF
J gene: TRBJ2-7; D gene: -; V gene: TRBV15; CDR3 protein: CATSSLALPNEQYF
J gene: TRBJ2-7; D gene: -; V gene: TRBV29-1; CDR3 protein: CSVDFRYNEQYF
J gene: TRBJ1-4; D gene: TRBD1; V gene: TRBV7-2; CDR3 protein: CASSLARDRGEKLFF
J gene: TRBJ2-5; D gene: -; V gene: TRBV29-1; CDR3 protein: CSLDLGAQETQYF
J gene: TRBJ2-2; D gene: TRBD2; V gene: TRBV12-3/TRBV12-4; CDR3 protein: CASRTSGNTGELFF
J gene: TRBJ1-1; D gene: -; V gene: TRBV3-1; CDR3 protein: CASSQVGKSNTEAFF
J gene: TRBJ2-7; D gene: TRBD1; V gene: TRBV5-1; CDR3 protein: CASSLGTVNTGEQYF
J gene: TRBJ2-7; D gene: -; V gene: TRBV18; CDR3 protein: CASSPTLGNYEQYF
J gene: TRBJ1-2; D gene: TRBD1; V gene: TRBV6-6; CDR3 protein: CASSYLTPTQGANGYTF
J gene: TRBJ2-5; D gene: -; V gene: TRBV7-9; CDR3 protein: CASSKDHQPQYF
J gene: TRBJ1-2; D gene: -; V gene: TRBV29-1; CDR3 protein: CNVDPDGGYTF
J gene: TRBJ2-5; D gene: TRBD2; V gene: TRBV10-3; CDR3 protein: CAISKSGKGETQYF
J gene: TRBJ2-3; D gene: -; V gene: TRBV2; CDR3 protein: CASSYYGGGTDTQYF
J gene: TRBJ2-1; D gene: TRBD2; V gene: TRBV5-1; CDR3 protein: CASSLDPTSGRDEQFF
J gene: TRBJ1-2; D gene: -; V gene: TRBV5-6; CDR3 protein: CASSPIDFTGSSLRYGYTF
J gene: TRBJ2-5; D gene: -; V gene: TRBV7-2; CDR3 protein: CASSFTGTQYF
J gene: TRBJ1-5; D gene: -; V gene: TRBV12-3/TRBV12-4; CDR3 protein: CASRPGTETSQPQHF